The clone carrying this T cell receptor beta chain was seen more than once but under ten times. The antigen remains undetermined. This table comes from immunoSEQ multiplex PCR, and its TCRdb copy is limited to in-frame clones, with some not included. This sample yields about 200,000 clones, of which more than 70% are seen a single time; more than 1.1% belongs to the top ten. The data stem from a study of cytomegalovirus exposure and HLA in healthy donors. Regarding the study as a whole: In vitro experiments confirmed that a few CMV-associated chains were specific for CMV antigens. Most TCR sequences proved rare, with some public TCRs found in many donors.

The germline V gene encodes CDR1 LNHDA and CDR2 SQIVND (reference sequence). V dropped 6 bases and J dropped 1; count of bases not matched to a gene: 3. This CDR3 contains 14 residues. The V call is TRBV19, the J call TRBJ2-5; TRBD1 agrees at 9 bases. The source material was PBMCs. This TCR was sampled from a woman between 18 and 29 years old in good health and CMV-seronegative. CDR3 sequence (DNA): TGTGCCAGTAGGGGGGACAGGGCCCAAGAGACCCAGTACTTC. Protein product: CASRGDRAQETQYF.